The clone carrying this T cell receptor beta chain was recorded only once. This entry is derived from a study of blood T cell repertoires in COVID-19. In the study overall: Some COVID-19 samples were acute and others convalescent; all came from the United States, Italy and Spain. T cells, B-cell-depleted T cells, or PBMCs supplied cDNA or gDNA.

In the authors' methods: Estimated nucleated cell counts came from reference gene primer amplification. Some clones are missing from TCRdb's copy, which holds only in-frame ones; the method was immunoSEQ multiplex PCR. V and J calls and clone size follow that table, whereas D and trimming were derived from the DNA. This sample has approximately 130,000 clones, with around 86% found just once. Germline V gives CDR1 SGHDT, CDR2 YYEEEE. Trimming took off 0 bases at V and 0 bases at J, with 12 bases between the two ends. The CDR3 sequence is 16 residues long. Sequenced sample: peripheral blood. This clonotype was sampled from a man aged 50-59 years with active COVID-19. The chain uses TRBV5-6 and TRBJ1-1; weak D call: TRBD1 (5 bases). The CDR3 coding sequence is TGTGCCAGCAGCTTGGAACGGGGGGTGGTGAACACTGAAGCTTTCTTT. Translation gives CASSLERGVVNTEAFF.